These 25 T cell receptor beta chains were sequenced from one sample in a study of technical replicates of blood from several donors. The table came from immunoSEQ multiplex PCR; TCRdb's copy has only in-frame clones and leaves some out. The repertoire consists of 60,000 to 75,000 clones, with about 87% occurring once and the leading ten covering roughly 5.2%. Sequencing was done on a sample of PBMCs. These receptor sequences come from a human donor in good health. Some clones in this sample may be carry-over from other donors' samples.

This clone was detected once. V and J are TRBV7-9 and TRBJ2-1; 12 nucleotides agree with TRBD2. Germline assignment: CDR1 SEHNR and CDR2 FQNEAQ (reference sequence). V lost 3 bases to trimming and J lost 8 bases; unmatched junction nucleotides: 5. The CDR3 is made up of 15 amino acids. CDR3 DNA: TGTGCCAGCAGCTTGCTAGCGGGAGGGCAGGATGAGCAGTTCTTC. Its translation is CASSLLAGGQDEQFF. Looking up the rest from reference TRBV7-9 and TRBJ2-1 gives the full variable domain: DTGVSQNPRHKITKRGQNVTFRCDPISEHNRLYWYRQTLGQGPEFLTYFQNEAQLEKSRLLSDRFSAERPKGSFSTLEIQRTEQGDSAMYLCASSLLAGGQDEQFFGPGTRLTVL.

The chain has TRBV7-9 and TRBJ1-1; 7 bases agree with TRBD1. The CDR3 runs 14 residues. The J segment lost 0 bases and the V segment lost 8 bases, leaving 6 bases of the junction unmatched. CDR1 and CDR2 from the germline V gene are SEHNR and FQNEAQ (reference sequence). In nucleotides, the CDR3 is TGTGCCAGCTGTTTGACAGGGATGAACACTGAAGCTTTCTTT. It yields the protein CASCLTGMNTEAFF.

The V gene is TRBV29-1, the J gene TRBJ1-4; 11 bases align to TRBD1. The V and J ends lost 5 bases and 7 bases, in that order; junction bases with no gene match: 9. CDR3 length: 15 residues. Germline loops: CDR1 SQVTM, CDR2 ANQGSEA. The CDR3 is CSVPGQGGNVEKLFF. CDR3 DNA: TGCAGCGTTCCGGGACAGGGGGGTAATGTTGAAAAACTGTTTTTT.

V usage is TRBV19 and J usage is TRBJ2-1; the D gene is possibly TRBD2 (6 bases). The CDR3 has 14 amino acids. CDR1 and CDR2 from the germline V gene are LNHDA and SQIVND (reference sequence). V shed 6 bases and J shed 8 bases, with 17 bases lying between them. CDR3 DNA sequence: TGTGCCAGTAGGTCGGTAGCCGGCGGGGATGAGCAGTTCTTC. Amino acid sequence: CASRSVAGGDEQFF. Full variable domain (outside the CDR3, taken from reference TRBV19 and TRBJ2-1): DGGITQSPKYLFRKEGQNVTLSCEQNLNHDAMYWYRQDPGQGLRLIYYSQIVNDFQKGDIAEGYSVSREKKESFPLTVTSAQKNPTAFYLCASRSVAGGDEQFFGPGTRLTVL.

The CDR3 DNA is TGCGCCAGCAGCCTCGGACTAGCGGGGCCCGGTGGTTACACCGGGGAGCTGTTTTTT. It translates to CASSLGLAGPGGYTGELFF. The chain is built from TRBV4-1 and TRBJ2-2; 12 bases map to TRBD2. Germline V CDR1 and CDR2: MGHRA, YSYEKL. Trimming took 4 bases from V and 3 from J; bases not matched to a gene: 12. The CDR3 extends over 19 amino acids.

J is TRBJ1-1 and V is TRBV6-1, with no clear D. There are 13 residues in the CDR3. V was trimmed by 6 bases and J by 2 bases, leaving 10 bases between them. CDR1 and CDR2 from the germline V gene are MNHNS and SASEGT. CDR3 nucleotides: TGTGCCAGCAGCGGGGAGTATAACACTGAAGCTTTCTTT. Translating it yields CASSGEYNTEAFF.

This chain links TRBV4-3 with TRBJ2-7, with 7 positions matching TRBD2. The CDR3 has 16 residues. The V and J ends lost 0 bases and 0 bases, in that order; junction bases with no gene match: 5. Germline CDR1 and CDR2: LGHNA and YSLEER. The CDR3 region has the DNA TGCGCCAGCAGCCAAGATGTAGCGGGTCTCTCCTACGAGCAGTACTTC. It is translated as CASSQDVAGLSYEQYF.

The chain joins TRBV7-2 to TRBJ1-2, with D perhaps TRBD1 (6 bases). This CDR3 comprises 15 residues. Deletions cut 7 bases from V and 7 bases from J, with 22 bases between. Germline V gives CDR1 SGHTA, CDR2 FQGNSA. CDR3 in amino acids: CASTRGHSGLAGYTF. Written as DNA, the CDR3 is TGTGCCAGCACCCGGGGACATTCGGGTTTAGCTGGCTACACCTTC.

This CDR3 reads CASSLNYGDTQYF. CDR3 sequence (DNA): TGTGCCAGCAGTTTAAACTACGGAGATACGCAGTATTTT. V gene TRBV27 combines with J gene TRBJ2-3; no reliable D call. Germline assignment: CDR1 MNHEY and CDR2 SMNVEV (reference sequence). The V end lost 2 bases, the J end lost 5 bases, and 8 bases lay between the germline ends. The CDR3 has 13 amino acids.

This chain joins TRBV5-1 and TRBJ2-7; TRBD2 agrees at 9 bases. From germline, CDR1 is SGHRS and CDR2 YFSETQ. Losses at the gene ends were 0 bases for V and 6 bases for J; bases not matched to a gene: 4. This CDR3 is 14 amino acids long. The CDR3 loop is CASSLEREVFEQYF. For the CDR3, the DNA is TGCGCCAGCAGCTTGGAGCGGGAGGTCTTCGAGCAGTACTTC.

The rearrangement joins TRBV7-9 to TRBJ1-4, with D perhaps matching TRBD1 (6 bases). Trimming pared 3 bases from V and 4 bases from J, leaving 12 bases between. The CDR3 contains 15 residues. In germline, CDR1 is SEHNR, CDR2 FQNEAQ (reference sequence). The chain's CDR3 is CASSLSGVINEKLFF. CDR3 DNA sequence: TGTGCCAGCAGCTTGTCAGGGGTTATTAATGAAAAACTGTTTTTT.

This clone was found once. As DNA, the CDR3 is TGTGCCAGCAGCTTAACGGACATGGGGCAGGGGAACACCGGGGAGCTGTTTTTT. Encoded protein: CASSLTDMGQGNTGELFF. The chain couples TRBV7-3 to TRBJ2-2; possibly TRBD1 for D (5 bases). The CDR3 length is 18 residues. V lost 0 bases to trimming and J lost 1 base, with 15 bases between them. Germline assignment: CDR1 SGHTA and CDR2 FQGTGA.

V gene TRBV7-9 combines with J gene TRBJ2-1; the D gene is possibly TRBD2 (6 bases). Germline loops: CDR1 SEHNR, CDR2 FQNEAQ (reference sequence). The CDR3 has 15 amino acids. Trimming removed 3 bases from V and 6 bases from J, with 15 bases in between. The CDR3 sequence is CASSFRETLINEQFF. In DNA form, the CDR3 reads TGTGCCAGCAGCTTCCGGGAGACACTTATCAATGAGCAGTTCTTC.

This chain joins TRBV29-1 and TRBJ2-7, with 7 bases that match TRBD2. In germline, CDR1 is SQVTM, CDR2 ANQGSEA. The V gene end was trimmed by 4 bases and the J gene end by 2 bases; junction bases not matched to a gene: 5. There are 13 residues in the CDR3. The CDR3 DNA sequence: TGCAGCGTTGTTTCGGGAGGACCCTACGAGCAGTACTTC. Translation: CSVVSGGPYEQYF.

Note on this clone: The sample carries other DNA sequences with the same CDR3. The chain recombines TRBV7-2 with TRBJ2-3; 7 bases align to TRBD1. Germline lookup yields CDR1 SGHTA and CDR2 FQGNSA. V was pared by 5 bases and J by 2 bases, with 4 bases of the junction left unmatched. The CDR3 sequence is 14 residues long. The CDR3 sequence: CASSPGQVTDTQYF. CDR3 nucleotides: TGTGCCAGCAGCCCAGGACAGGTCACAGATACGCAGTATTTT.

In DNA, the CDR3 is TGTGCCAGCAGCTCCGGGGCCGGACTAGCGGGGGCCTACGAGCAGTACTTC. Its protein is CASSSGAGLAGAYEQYF. The chain combines TRBV7-9 with TRBJ2-7; 13 nucleotides match TRBD2. The CDR3 spans 17 residues. Germline loops: CDR1 SEHNR, CDR2 FQNEAQ (reference sequence). V lost 4 bases, J lost 2 bases, and 8 bases stayed unmatched.

This clone has only one observation. This chain connects TRBV12-5 to TRBJ2-7; no reliable D call. This CDR3 has 12 residues. Germline V gene lookup returns CDR1 LGHNT and CDR2 FRNRAP. V gave up 6 bases and J gave up 5 bases, with 11 bases separating them. This CDR3 reads CASGRQIDEQYF. CDR3 bases: TGTGCTAGTGGCCGCCAAATAGACGAGCAGTACTTC. Variable domain in full (rest from reference TRBV12-5 and TRBJ2-7): DARVTQTPRHKVTEMGQEVTMRCQPILGHNTVFWYRQTMMQGLELLAYFRNRAPLDDSGMPKDRFSAEMPDATLATLKIQPSEPRDSAVYFCASGRQIDEQYFGPGTRLTVT.

The chain employs TRBV19 and TRBJ2-7; TRBD1 agrees at 8 bases. The CDR3 extends over 15 amino acids. Germline values: CDR1 LNHDA, CDR2 SQIVND (reference sequence). The V and J ends lost 5 bases and 0 bases, in that order; junction bases with no gene match: 6. CDR3 sequence: CASSSGQGSSYEQYF. The CDR3 nucleotides are TGTGCCAGTAGTTCAGGACAGGGTAGCTCCTACGAGCAGTACTTC.

The CDR3, as DNA: TGTGCCAGTAGCAAGCAGGGGTTGAGCACTGAAGCTTTCTTT. Translated, it gives CASSKQGLSTEAFF. The genes are TRBV19 and TRBJ1-1, with D possibly TRBD1 on 6 matching bases. V was pared by 6 bases and J by 4 bases, with 15 bases between. This CDR3 has 14 residues. Germline V CDR1 and CDR2: LNHDA, SQIVND (reference sequence).

The CDR3 sequence: CSIRLAYNEQFF. In DNA, the CDR3 is TGCAGCATTCGACTAGCGTACAATGAGCAGTTCTTC. This chain links TRBV29-1 with TRBJ2-1; the match to TRBD2 covers 8 bases. Germline loops: CDR1 SQVTM, CDR2 ANQGSEA. The CDR3 runs 12 residues. Trimming cost V 8 bases and J 4 bases; bases outside gene matches: 4.

This clone has a handful of counts. The chain carries TRBV12-5 and TRBJ2-5; the D gene is possibly TRBD2 (6 bases). Trimming took off 5 bases at V and 5 bases at J, with 15 bases between the two ends. The germline gives CDR1 LGHNT, CDR2 FRNRAP. The length of the CDR3 is 14 residues. The CDR3, as DNA: TGTGCTAGTGGTGGGCGTGGCGGGGAGGAGACCCAGTACTTC. Protein: CASGGRGGEETQYF.

This chain links TRBV5-6 with TRBJ2-3; D unresolved. Germline V gene lookup returns CDR1 SGHDT and CDR2 YYEEEE. V was pared by 1 base and J by 3 bases, with 12 bases between. This CDR3 has 15 residues. The CDR3 sequence is CASSLFVVSTDTQYF. The DNA for the CDR3 is TGTGCCAGCAGCTTGTTCGTAGTCTCTACAGATACGCAGTATTTT. Looking up the rest from reference TRBV5-6 and TRBJ2-3 gives the full variable domain: DAGVTQSPTHLIKTRGQQVTLRCSPKSGHDTVSWYQQALGQGPQFIFQYYEEEERQRGNFPDRFSGHQFPNYSSELNVNALLLGDSALYLCASSLFVVSTDTQYFGPGTRLTVL.

V usage is TRBV9 and J usage is TRBJ2-5, with a possible D match to TRBD2 (5 bases). CDR3 length: 14 amino acids. Germline V gives CDR1 SGDLS, CDR2 YYNGEE. V lost 4 bases and J 2 bases, leaving 12 bases between the germline ends. CDR3 amino acids: CASSQTQRQETQYF. In nucleotides, the CDR3 is TGTGCCAGCAGCCAAACCCAGCGGCAAGAGACCCAGTACTTC.

The chain links TRBV30 to TRBJ2-4, with D unresolved. The V gene lost 4 bases and the J gene lost 0 bases, with 10 bases spanning the gap. CDR1 is GTSNPN and CDR2 is SVGIG in the germline V gene (reference sequence). The CDR3 loop spans 14 amino acids. The CDR3 coding sequence is TGTGCCTGGAACCCCCGACTAGCCAAAAACATTCAGTACTTC. Translation gives CAWNPRLAKNIQYF.

This chain uses TRBV7-2 with TRBJ2-3; 12 bases agree with TRBD2. The V gene end was trimmed by 4 bases and the J gene end by 2 bases; junction bases not matched to a gene: 1. In germline, CDR1 is SGHTA, CDR2 FQGNSA. This CDR3 has 15 amino acids. The CDR3 here is CASSWTSGNTDTQYF. The DNA for the CDR3 is TGTGCCAGCAGCTGGACTAGCGGGAACACAGATACGCAGTATTTT. Full variable domain (rest looked up from reference TRBV7-2 and TRBJ2-3): GAGVSQSPSNKVTEKGKDVELRCDPISGHTALYWYRQSLGQGLEFLIYFQGNSAPDKSGLPSDRFSAERTGGSVSTLTIQRTQQEDSAVYLCASSWTSGNTDTQYFGPGTRLTVL.